This T cell receptor (beta chain) was retrieved from a study of CD8+ T cells in alopecia areata. Germline-derived CDR1 and CDR2 are GTSNPN and SVGIG (reference sequence). Trimming pared 2 bases from V and 8 bases from J, leaving 9 bases between. There are 11 residues in the CDR3. Isolated RNA was reverse transcribed into cDNA used as the sequencing template. TCRdb keeps only in-frame clones here, not all; method: immunoSEQ multiplex PCR. The sample records over 90,000 clones, approximately 52% being singletons. Sequenced sample: CD4+ T cells sorted from blood. This TCR was recovered from a human donor in good health. The chain combines TRBV30 with TRBJ1-2; D is possibly TRBD1 (6 bases). CDR3 protein: CAWSPGAGYTF. The CDR3 coding sequence is TGTGCCTGGAGTCCAGGGGCCGGCTACACCTTC. The full variable domain, rest sourced from reference TRBV30 and TRBJ1-2, is SQTIHQWPATLVQPVGSPLSLECTVEGTSNPNLYWYRQAAGRGLQLLFYSVGIGQISSEVPQNLSASRPQDRQFILSSKKLLLSDSGFYLCAWSPGAGYTFGSGTRLTVV.